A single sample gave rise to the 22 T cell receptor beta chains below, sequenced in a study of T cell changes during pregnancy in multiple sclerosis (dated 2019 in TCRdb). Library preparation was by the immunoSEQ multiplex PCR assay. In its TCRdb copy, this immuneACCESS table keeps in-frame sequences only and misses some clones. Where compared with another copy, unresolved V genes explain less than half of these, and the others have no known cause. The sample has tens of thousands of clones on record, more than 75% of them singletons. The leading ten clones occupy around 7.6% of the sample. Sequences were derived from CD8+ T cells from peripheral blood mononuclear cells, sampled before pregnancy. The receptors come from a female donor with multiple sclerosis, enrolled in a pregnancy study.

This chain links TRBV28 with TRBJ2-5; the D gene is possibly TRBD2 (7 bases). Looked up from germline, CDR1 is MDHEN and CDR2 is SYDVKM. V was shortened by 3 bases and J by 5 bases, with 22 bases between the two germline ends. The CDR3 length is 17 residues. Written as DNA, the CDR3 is TGTGCCAGCAGTTTGGGGGCGCTGGGAGGGCCGAGGGAGACCCAGTACTTC. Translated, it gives CASSLGALGGPRETQYF. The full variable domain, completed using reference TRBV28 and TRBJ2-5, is DVKVTQSSRYLVKRTGEKVFLECVQDMDHENMFWYRQDPGLGLRLIYFSYDVKMKEKGDIPEGYSVSREKKERFSLILESASTNQTSMYLCASSLGALGGPRETQYFGPGTRLLVL.

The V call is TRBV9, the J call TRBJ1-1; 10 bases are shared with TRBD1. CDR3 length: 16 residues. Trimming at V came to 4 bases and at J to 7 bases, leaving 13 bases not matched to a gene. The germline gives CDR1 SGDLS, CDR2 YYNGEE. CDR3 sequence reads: CASSYLTRGTGVEAFF. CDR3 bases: TGTGCCAGCAGCTACTTAACAAGAGGGACAGGGGTTGAAGCTTTCTTT.

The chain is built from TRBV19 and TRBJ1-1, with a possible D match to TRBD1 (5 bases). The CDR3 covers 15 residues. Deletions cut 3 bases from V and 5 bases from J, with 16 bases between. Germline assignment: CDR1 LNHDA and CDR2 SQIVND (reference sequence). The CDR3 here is CASSMEGTVGTEAFF. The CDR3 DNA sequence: TGTGCCAGTAGTATGGAGGGGACCGTAGGGACTGAAGCTTTCTTT.

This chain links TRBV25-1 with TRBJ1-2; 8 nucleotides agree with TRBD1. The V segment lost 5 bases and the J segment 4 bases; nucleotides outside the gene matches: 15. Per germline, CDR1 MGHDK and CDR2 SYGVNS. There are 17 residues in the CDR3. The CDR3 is CASSTTVCRGLCYGYTF. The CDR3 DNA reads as TGTGCCAGCAGTACCACAGTCTGCAGGGGGCTTTGCTATGGCTACACCTTC.

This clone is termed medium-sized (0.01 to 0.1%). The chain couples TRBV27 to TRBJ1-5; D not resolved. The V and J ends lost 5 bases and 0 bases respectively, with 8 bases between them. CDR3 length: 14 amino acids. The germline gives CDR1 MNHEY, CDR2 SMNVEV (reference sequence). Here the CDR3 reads CASSPNSSNQPQHF. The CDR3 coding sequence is TGTGCCAGCAGTCCTAACAGTAGCAATCAGCCCCAGCATTTT.

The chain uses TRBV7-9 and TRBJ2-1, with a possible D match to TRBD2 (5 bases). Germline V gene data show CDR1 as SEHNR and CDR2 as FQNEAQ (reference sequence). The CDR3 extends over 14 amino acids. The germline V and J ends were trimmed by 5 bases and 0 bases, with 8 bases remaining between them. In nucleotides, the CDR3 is TGTGCCAGCAGCGTGGGGAGCTCCTACAATGAGCAGTTCTTC. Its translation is CASSVGSSYNEQFF.

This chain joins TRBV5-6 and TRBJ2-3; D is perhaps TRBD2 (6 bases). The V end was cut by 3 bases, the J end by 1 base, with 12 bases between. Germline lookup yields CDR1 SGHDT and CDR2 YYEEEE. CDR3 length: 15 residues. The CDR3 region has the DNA TGTGCCAGCAGCTCTGGGGGGATTGGCACAGATACGCAGTATTTT. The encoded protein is CASSSGGIGTDTQYF. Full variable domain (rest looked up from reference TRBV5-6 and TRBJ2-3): DAGVTQSPTHLIKTRGQQVTLRCSPKSGHDTVSWYQQALGQGPQFIFQYYEEEERQRGNFPDRFSGHQFPNYSSELNVNALLLGDSALYLCASSSGGIGTDTQYFGPGTRLTVL.

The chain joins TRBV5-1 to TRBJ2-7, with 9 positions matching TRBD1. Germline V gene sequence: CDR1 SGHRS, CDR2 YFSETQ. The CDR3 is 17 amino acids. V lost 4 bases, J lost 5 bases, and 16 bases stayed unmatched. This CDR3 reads CASSPDTGQGSFHEQYF. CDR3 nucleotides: TGCGCCAGCAGCCCCGACACAGGACAGGGGAGTTTCCACGAGCAGTACTTC.

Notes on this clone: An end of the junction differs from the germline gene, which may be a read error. The CDR3 region has the DNA TGTGCCAGCAGCGCCCGGACAAGAGGTAGCCATCAGCCCCAGCATTTT. Its translation: CASSARTRGSHQPQHF. The J gene is TRBJ1-5, the V gene TRBV13; a possible D gene is TRBD1 (5 bases). Germline V gives CDR1 PRHDT, CDR2 FYEKMQ (reference sequence). The CDR3 has 16 residues.

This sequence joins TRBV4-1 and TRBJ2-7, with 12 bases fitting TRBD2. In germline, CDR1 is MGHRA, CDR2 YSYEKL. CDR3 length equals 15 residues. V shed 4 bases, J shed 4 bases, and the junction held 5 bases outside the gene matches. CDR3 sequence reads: CASSLRTSGIYEQYF. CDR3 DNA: TGCGCCAGCAGCCTCCGGACTAGCGGGATTTACGAGCAGTACTTC.

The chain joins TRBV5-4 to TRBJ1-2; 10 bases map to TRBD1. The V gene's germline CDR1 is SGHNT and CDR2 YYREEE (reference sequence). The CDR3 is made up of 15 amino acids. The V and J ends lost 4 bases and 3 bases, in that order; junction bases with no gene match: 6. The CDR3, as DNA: TGTGCCAGCAGCCAAGAGGACAGGGGGTACTATGGCTACACCTTC. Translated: CASSQEDRGYYGYTF.

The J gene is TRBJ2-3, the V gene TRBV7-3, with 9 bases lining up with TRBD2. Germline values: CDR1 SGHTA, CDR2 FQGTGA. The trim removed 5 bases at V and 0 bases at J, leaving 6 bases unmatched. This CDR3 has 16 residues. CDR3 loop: CASSRLAATSTDTQYF. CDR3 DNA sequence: TGTGCCAGCAGCCGACTAGCGGCAACTAGCACAGATACGCAGTATTTT.

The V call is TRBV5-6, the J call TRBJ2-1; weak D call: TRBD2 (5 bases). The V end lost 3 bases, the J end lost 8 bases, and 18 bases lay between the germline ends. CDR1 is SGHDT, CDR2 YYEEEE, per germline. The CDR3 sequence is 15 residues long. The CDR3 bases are TGTGCCAGCAGCTCAAGAGACTATTTCCACGATGAGCAGTTCTTC. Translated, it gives CASSSRDYFHDEQFF. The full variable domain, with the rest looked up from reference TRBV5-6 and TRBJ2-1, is DAGVTQSPTHLIKTRGQQVTLRCSPKSGHDTVSWYQQALGQGPQFIFQYYEEEERQRGNFPDRFSGHQFPNYSSELNVNALLLGDSALYLCASSSRDYFHDEQFFGPGTRLTVL.

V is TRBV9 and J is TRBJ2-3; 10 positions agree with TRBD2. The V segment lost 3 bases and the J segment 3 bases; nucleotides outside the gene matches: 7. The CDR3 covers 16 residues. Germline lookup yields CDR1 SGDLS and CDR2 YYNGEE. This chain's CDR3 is CASSDASGSVTDTQYF. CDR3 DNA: TGTGCCAGCAGCGACGCTAGCGGGAGTGTGACAGATACGCAGTATTTT.

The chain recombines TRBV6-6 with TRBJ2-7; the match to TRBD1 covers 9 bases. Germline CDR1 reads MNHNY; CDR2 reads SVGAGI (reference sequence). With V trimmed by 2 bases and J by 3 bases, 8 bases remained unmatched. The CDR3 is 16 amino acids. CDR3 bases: TGTGCCAGCAGTTACCGGTCCGGGACAGGGTTCTACGAGCAGTACTTC. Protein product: CASSYRSGTGFYEQYF.

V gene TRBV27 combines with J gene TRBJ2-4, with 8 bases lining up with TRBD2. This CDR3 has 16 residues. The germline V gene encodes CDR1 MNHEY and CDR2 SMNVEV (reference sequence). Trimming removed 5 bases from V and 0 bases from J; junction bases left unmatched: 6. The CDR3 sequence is CASSSGSPLAKNIQYF. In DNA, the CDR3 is TGTGCCAGCAGTAGCGGGAGCCCTCTAGCCAAAAACATTCAGTACTTC.

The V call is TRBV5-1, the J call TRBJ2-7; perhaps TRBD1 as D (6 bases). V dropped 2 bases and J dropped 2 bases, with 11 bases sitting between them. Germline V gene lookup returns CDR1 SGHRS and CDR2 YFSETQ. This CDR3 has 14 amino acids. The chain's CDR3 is CASSFSGAPYEQYF. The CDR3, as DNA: TGCGCCAGCAGCTTTTCAGGGGCACCCTACGAGCAGTACTTC.

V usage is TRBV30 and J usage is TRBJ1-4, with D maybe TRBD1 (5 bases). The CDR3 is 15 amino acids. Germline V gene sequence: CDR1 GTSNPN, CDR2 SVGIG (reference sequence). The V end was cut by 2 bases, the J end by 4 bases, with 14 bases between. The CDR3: CAWSHGQGGNEKLFF. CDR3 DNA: TGTGCCTGGAGTCATGGCCAGGGCGGTAATGAAAAACTGTTTTTT. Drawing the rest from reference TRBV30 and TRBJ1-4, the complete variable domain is SQTIHQWPATLVQPVGSPLSLECTVEGTSNPNLYWYRQAAGRGLQLLFYSVGIGQISSEVPQNLSASRPQDRQFILSSKKLLLSDSGFYLCAWSHGQGGNEKLFFGSGTQLSVL.

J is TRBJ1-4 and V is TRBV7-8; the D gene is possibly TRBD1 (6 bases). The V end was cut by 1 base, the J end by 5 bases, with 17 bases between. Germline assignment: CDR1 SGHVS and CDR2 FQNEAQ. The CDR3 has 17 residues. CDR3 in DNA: TGTGCCAGCAGCTTAGGACAGGTGGGGTTCGGAAATGAAAAACTGTTTTTT. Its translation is CASSLGQVGFGNEKLFF.

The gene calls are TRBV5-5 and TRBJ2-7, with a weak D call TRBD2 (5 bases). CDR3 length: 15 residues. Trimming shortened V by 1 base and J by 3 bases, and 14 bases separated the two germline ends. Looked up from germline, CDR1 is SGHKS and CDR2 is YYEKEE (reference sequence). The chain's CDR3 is CASSLLIWGDYEQYF. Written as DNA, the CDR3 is TGTGCCAGCAGCTTGTTAATCTGGGGAGACTACGAGCAGTACTTC.

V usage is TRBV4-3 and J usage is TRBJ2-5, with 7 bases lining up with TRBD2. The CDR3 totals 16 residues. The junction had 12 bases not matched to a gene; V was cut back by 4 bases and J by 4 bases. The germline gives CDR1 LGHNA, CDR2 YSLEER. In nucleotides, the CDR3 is TGCGCCAGCAGCCCTCGGTTGGCGGGAGCACGAGAGACCCAGTACTTC. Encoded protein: CASSPRLAGARETQYF.

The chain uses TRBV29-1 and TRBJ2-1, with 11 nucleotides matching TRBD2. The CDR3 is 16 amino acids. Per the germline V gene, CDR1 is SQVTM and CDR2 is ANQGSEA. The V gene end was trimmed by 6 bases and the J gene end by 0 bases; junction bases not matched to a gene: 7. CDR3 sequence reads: CSVTGTSGPSYNEQFF. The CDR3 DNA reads TGCAGCGTGACCGGGACTAGCGGTCCCTCCTACAATGAGCAGTTCTTC.